This T cell receptor beta chain stems from a study of human T cells and chemical hapten exposure. Each CDR3 protein is one row after TCRdb ran MiXCR on the RACE reads. Among 130,000 or so distinct CDR3 sequences listed, 9% to 10% were seen once. This CDR3 contains 14 residues. The V gene lost 7 bases and the J gene lost 1 base, with 13 bases spanning the gap. The germline CDR1 and CDR2 sequences are MDHEN and SYDVKM. The time point: healthy volunteer bleed at 2 weeks. Unfractionated whole blood was the source of the extracted total RNA. Sequences were obtained from whole blood. This clonotype originated in a male donor in good health. Some clones in this sample may be carry-over from other donors' samples. The V call is TRBV28, the J call TRBJ1-1; TRBD1 might be the D (6 bases). The CDR3: CASTRSRGNTEAFF. The CDR3, as DNA: TGTGCCAGCACGCGAAGCAGGGGGAACACTGAAGCTTTCTTT. The full variable domain, rest sourced from reference TRBV28 and TRBJ1-1, is DVKVTQSSRYLVKRTGEKVFLECVQDMDHENMFWYRQDPGLGLRLIYFSYDVKMKEKGDIPEGYSVSREKKERFSLILESASTNQTSMYLCASTRSRGNTEAFFGQGTRLTVV.